This T cell receptor (beta chain) originates from a study of beta chain features in type 1 diabetes. Every isolated RNA sample was fully reverse transcribed, so sequencing captured expressed TCRB transcripts. Profiling relied on immunoSEQ multiplex PCR, and the TCRdb table lists in-frame clones only, not all of them. This table holds about 290,000 clones, around 7.8% found once. Between the trimmed V and J ends, which lost 1 base and 1 base, there was a span of 10 bases. CDR1 SEHNR and CDR2 FQNEAQ come from the germline V gene (reference sequence). There are 15 residues in the CDR3. Broader study findings: A potential PCR bias toward shorter templates would be equal in patient and control samples. Patients' naive, central memory and Treg TCRB repertoires seemed closer to one another than those of healthy donors.

This clone was recorded a few times. Its matching antigen is unknown. There was one heparinised blood draw per donor, averaging about 116 mL. Each population that was sorted was more than 95% pure. This receptor was identified in a woman aged 18-29 years in good health. The chain has TRBV7-9 and TRBJ1-2; possible D gene TRBD1, 5 bases. Sequencing was performed on central memory CD4+ T cells from blood. DNA for the CDR3: TGTGCCAGCAGCTTAGGAGCGGGGCTTAACTATGGCTACACCTTC. This encodes CASSLGAGLNYGYTF.